The 25 T cell receptor beta chains reported below all come from one sample, sequenced in a study of blood T cell repertoires in COVID-19. Clones were read by immunoSEQ multiplex PCR, and TCRdb kept only the in-frame ones, dropping some. The sample shows about 250,000 clones, roughly four fifths of them seen only once. Input material: peripheral blood. The receptors here all came from a woman in her 70s with acute or convalescent COVID-19.

The rearrangement links TRBV6-5 to TRBJ2-7, with TRBD2 matching over 11 bases. The V gene's germline CDR1 is MNHEY and CDR2 SVGAGI. With 7 bases clipped from V and 2 bases from J, the junction kept 4 bases outside the gene matches. The CDR3 has 14 amino acids. CDR3 DNA: TGTGCCAGCACCAAGACTAGCGGGGCCTACGAGCAGTACTTC. This translates into CASTKTSGAYEQYF.

V and J are TRBV7-2 and TRBJ2-1; D possibly corresponds to TRBD1 (5 bases). This CDR3 has 12 residues. Looked up from germline, CDR1 is SGHTA and CDR2 is FQGNSA. With 1 base removed from V and 13 bases from J, the gap between germline ends came to 11 bases. CDR3 residues: CASSLVPGQQFF. As DNA, the CDR3 is TGTGCCAGCAGCTTAGTGCCAGGACAACAGTTCTTC.

J is TRBJ1-1 and V is TRBV29-1; D call uncertain. Germline CDR1 is SQVTM and CDR2 is ANQGSEA. The CDR3 extends over 13 amino acids. With 3 bases removed from V and 4 bases from J, the gap between germline ends came to 12 bases. CDR3 protein: CSVDSGLLTEAFF. CDR3 in DNA: TGCAGCGTTGATTCAGGATTACTCACTGAAGCTTTCTTT.

The count of this clone is one. The gene calls are TRBV28 and TRBJ2-1; 7 bases fit TRBD1. The germline V gene has CDR1 MDHEN and CDR2 SYDVKM. The CDR3 consists of 14 residues. The V segment lost 4 bases and the J segment 2 bases; nucleotides outside the gene matches: 2. CDR3 sequence: CASSSTGTYNEQFF. The CDR3 DNA sequence: TGTGCCAGCAGTTCGACAGGGACCTACAATGAGCAGTTCTTC.

The J gene is TRBJ2-1, the V gene TRBV4-1, with 15 bases matching TRBD2. CDR3 length: 19 amino acids. Trimming at V came to 5 bases and at J to 8 bases, leaving 16 bases not matched to a gene. Germline-derived CDR1 and CDR2 are MGHRA and YSYEKL. The CDR3 bases are TGCGCCAGCAGCTCCCCTGGACTAGCGGGGGGGGAGCGGGGCTATGAGCAGTTCTTC. Its protein product is CASSSPGLAGGERGYEQFF.

The V gene is TRBV7-9, the J gene TRBJ1-1; 7 bases line up with TRBD1. V lost 1 base, J lost 1 base, and 3 bases stayed unmatched. Germline V gene data show CDR1 as SEHNR and CDR2 as FQNEAQ (reference sequence). CDR3 size: 15 residues. The CDR3 DNA sequence: TGTGCCAGCAGCTTAGGCTCAGGGGGGAACACTGAAGCTTTCTTT. Residues: CASSLGSGGNTEAFF.

J is TRBJ1-3 and V is TRBV10-3; 10 positions agree with TRBD1. Germline CDR1 ENHRY, CDR2 SYGVKD. J lost 3 bases, V lost 9 bases, and 5 bases had no gene match. This CDR3 comprises 14 residues. The CDR3 reads CAIGQGVFGNTIYF. CDR3 nucleotides: TGTGCCATAGGACAGGGGGTTTTTGGAAACACCATATATTTT.

The chain joins TRBV5-1 to TRBJ2-2, with TRBD2 as a possible D gene (7 bases). Germline lookup yields CDR1 SGHRS and CDR2 YFSETQ. V lost 2 bases and J 2 bases, leaving 10 bases between the germline ends. The CDR3 runs to 15 residues. CDR3 DNA sequence: TGCGCCAGCAGCTTTGCGGGGGCCAACACCGGGGAGCTGTTTTTT. Its translation is CASSFAGANTGELFF.

The chain employs TRBV4-2 and TRBJ1-1, with 10 bases aligning to TRBD1. Unmatched junction bases numbered 3, after V lost 1 base and J lost 1 base. The CDR3 totals 16 residues. From germline, CDR1 is LGHNA and CDR2 YNFKEQ. The CDR3 protein is CASSQGQGATNTEAFF. The CDR3 DNA follows: TGTGCCAGCAGCCAAGGACAGGGGGCGACGAACACTGAAGCTTTCTTT.

The gene calls are TRBV7-2 and TRBJ2-3, with D possibly matching TRBD1 (6 bases). This CDR3 has 17 residues. Germline V gene sequence: CDR1 SGHTA, CDR2 FQGNSA. Trimming removed 3 bases from V and 0 bases from J, with 16 bases in between. CDR3 nucleotide sequence: TGTGCCAGCAGCTTTTACCCGACAGGCACTAGCACAGATACGCAGTATTTT. Protein: CASSFYPTGTSTDTQYF.

This clone was detected only a few times. The chain couples TRBV28 to TRBJ1-5, with 8 nucleotides matching TRBD1. The junction had 3 bases not matched to a gene; V was cut back by 6 bases and J by 2 bases. Per the germline V gene, CDR1 is MDHEN and CDR2 is SYDVKM. The CDR3 totals 14 residues. CDR3 sequence: CASRQGAGNQPQHF. The CDR3 nucleotides read TGTGCCAGCAGGCAGGGGGCTGGCAATCAGCCCCAGCATTTT.

The V call is TRBV27, the J call TRBJ1-6; 10 bases fit TRBD1. From germline, CDR1 is MNHEY and CDR2 SMNVEV (reference sequence). The CDR3 is made up of 15 amino acids. V gave up 3 bases and J gave up 9 bases; unmatched junction bases: 5. The CDR3 protein is CASSFDRGRRSPLHF. The CDR3 DNA sequence: TGTGCCAGCAGTTTTGACAGGGGGCGTCGTTCACCCCTCCACTTT.

CDR3 residues: CTSSQDPTSGGTDTQYF. CDR3 DNA sequence: TGCACCAGCAGCCAAGATCCGACTAGCGGAGGCACAGATACGCAGTATTTT. V usage is TRBV1 and J usage is TRBJ2-3; the table calls TRBD2, which could not be checked here. TRBV1 is designated a pseudogene. The CDR3 consists of 17 residues.

The J gene is TRBJ1-5, the V gene TRBV7-2, with D perhaps TRBD1 (6 bases). The CDR3 extends over 14 amino acids. V was cut by 4 bases and J by 6 bases, with 13 bases left in between. In germline, CDR1 is SGHTA, CDR2 FQGNSA. This chain's CDR3 is CASSSYRDGQPQHF. The CDR3 DNA sequence: TGTGCCAGCAGCTCCTACAGGGATGGTCAGCCCCAGCATTTT.

This clone has only a few counts. The rearrangement uses TRBV14 and TRBJ2-5; TRBD2 agrees at 8 bases. The trim removed 4 bases at V and 5 bases at J, leaving 6 bases unmatched. In germline, CDR1 is SGHDN, CDR2 FVKESK. This CDR3 spans 14 amino acids. The CDR3, as DNA: TGTGCCAGCAGCCTTAGCGGGACTTTGGAGACCCAGTACTTC. Protein sequence: CASSLSGTLETQYF.

This chain joins TRBV18 and TRBJ2-1; 12 bases agree with TRBD2. This CDR3 is 17 amino acids long. V gave up 4 bases and J gave up 3 bases; unmatched junction bases: 7. Germline V lookup: CDR1 KGHSH, CDR2 LQKENI. As DNA, the CDR3 is TGTGCCAGCTCACTATCGACTAGCGGGGGCCTCTACAATGAGCAGTTCTTC. Residues: CASSLSTSGGLYNEQFF.

This clone has just a few counts. The CDR3, as DNA: TGTGCCAGCAGCTTAGGAGGGACAGCGGGCTATGGCTACACCTTC. This gives the protein CASSLGGTAGYGYTF. This chain connects TRBV7-9 to TRBJ1-2; 7 bases match TRBD1. The CDR3 spans 15 residues. J lost 4 bases, V lost 1 base, and 6 bases had no gene match. CDR1 is SEHNR, CDR2 FQNEAQ, per germline (reference sequence).

The chain uses TRBV12-3 or TRBV12-4 and TRBJ2-7; possibly TRBD1 for D (5 bases). This CDR3 spans 12 amino acids. Trimming removed 4 bases at V and 7 bases at J, with 11 bases between. The CDR3 is CASSSGAAEQYF. In DNA form, the CDR3 reads TGTGCCAGCAGTTCTGGGGCAGCGGAGCAGTACTTC.

The V and J genes are TRBV15 and TRBJ1-1, with a tentative D call TRBD1 (5 bases). Germline V CDR1 and CDR2: LNHNV, YYDKDF (reference sequence). This CDR3 contains 14 residues. The germline V and J ends were trimmed by 1 base and 0 bases, with 6 bases remaining between them. CDR3 DNA sequence: TGTGCCACCAGCAGAGGGGGCCTGAACACTGAAGCTTTCTTT. This translates into CATSRGGLNTEAFF.

This sequence joins TRBV5-1 and TRBJ2-1; D is perhaps TRBD2 (6 bases). This CDR3 has 15 residues. Deletions cut 0 bases from V and 3 bases from J, with 10 bases between. Per germline, CDR1 SGHRS and CDR2 YFSETQ. The CDR3 DNA follows: TGCGCCAGCAGCTTGGGGACTATCCTCTACAATGAGCAGTTCTTC. It codes for CASSLGTILYNEQFF.

This chain links TRBV5-1 with TRBJ1-1, with TRBD1 matching 10 bases. CDR3 length equals 14 residues. Trimming removed 0 bases from V and 7 bases from J; junction bases left unmatched: 3. In germline, CDR1 is SGHRS, CDR2 YFSETQ. The CDR3 nucleotides are TGCGCCAGCAGCTTGGGACAGGGGGCAAGTGAAGCTTTCTTT. It is translated as CASSLGQGASEAFF.

This chain links TRBV11-2 with TRBJ1-3; a weak D match, TRBD1 (6 bases). Trimming stripped 10 bases from V and 4 bases from J, with 17 bases between. Germline loops: CDR1 SGHAT, CDR2 FQNNGV. The CDR3 sequence is 14 residues long. The DNA for the CDR3 is TGTGCCACCTCACACGGACAGCGAGGAAACACCATATATTTT. As protein: CATSHGQRGNTIYF.

The chain uses TRBV7-2 and TRBJ1-1; 7 nucleotides match TRBD1. Germline V lookup: CDR1 SGHTA, CDR2 FQGNSA. This CDR3 has 13 residues. With 4 bases clipped from V and 7 bases from J, the junction kept 6 bases outside the gene matches. Here the CDR3 DNA reads TGTGCCAGCAGCTATTCAGGGGGGCTTGAAGCTTTCTTT. Translating gives CASSYSGGLEAFF.

The chain recombines TRBV7-9 with TRBJ1-1; D gene ambiguous. Trimming left V 5 bases short and J 1 base short, with 8 bases between. Germline V CDR1 and CDR2: SEHNR, FQNEAQ (reference sequence). The CDR3 contains 13 residues. For the CDR3, the DNA is TGTGCCAGCAGCAGAGCAGGGAACACTGAAGCTTTCTTT. Its translation: CASSRAGNTEAFF.

This chain connects TRBV29-1 to TRBJ1-4, with D unclear. The CDR3 has 16 amino acids. Between the trimmed V and J ends, which lost 0 bases and 5 bases, there was a span of 16 bases. CDR1 is SQVTM and CDR2 is ANQGSEA in the germline V gene. In DNA, the CDR3 is TGCAGCGTTGAAGATCCAAGGAGAGTCGTCAATGAAAAACTGTTTTTT. Protein sequence: CSVEDPRRVVNEKLFF.